A single T cell receptor (beta chain) is shown here with its context. As yet, its antigen is unknown. Losses at the gene ends were 5 bases for V and 4 bases for J; bases not matched to a gene: 5. Germline CDR1 reads SQVTM; CDR2 reads ANQGSEA. The CDR3 has 14 residues. Nominally healthy donors provided the samples, though records likely missed some immune exposures. This sample stems from a study of cytomegalovirus exposure and HLA in healthy donors. Study observations and caveats: It was only CMV serostatus that was available as immune exposure information. In a later analysis, TCR beta V- and J-gene trimming was associated with a missense DCLRE1C variant.

60 Vbeta and 13 Jbeta primers were used in PCR. Repertoires were generated with immunoSEQ multiplex PCR, while TCRdb's copy carries only in-frame clones and drops some. The sample has around 170,000 clones; 65% to 85% are singletons. The clonotype originates from a man aged 45-65 years in good health and CMV-seronegative. The V gene is TRBV29-1, the J gene TRBJ1-5; 10 bases fit TRBD1. The sequencing sample was made of PBMCs. In DNA form, the CDR3 reads TGCAGCGTTACGGGGACAGGGGAGAATCAGCCCCAGCATTTT. Translation gives CSVTGTGENQPQHF.